The source of this T cell receptor beta chain is a study of shared clonotypes between healthy human individuals. Germline lookup yields CDR1 MGHDK and CDR2 SYGVNS. V was shortened by 1 base and J by 2 bases, with 8 bases between the two germline ends. CDR3 size: 14 residues. CD45RO-negative, CCR7-positively selected cells formed the naive CD8 fraction, excluding terminally differentiated effector memory CD45RA+ cells. Data came from immunoSEQ multiplex PCR; TCRdb stores just in-frame clones and leaves some out. The sample shows approximately 600,000 clones, roughly 95% of them seen only once. J is TRBJ1-1 and V is TRBV25-1, with D perhaps TRBD1 (5 bases). The sequenced sample was naive CD8+ T cells sorted from blood. This clonotype was obtained from a woman aged 25 to 45 in good health. DNA of the CDR3: TGTGCCAGCAGTGAATCGGGGCCCAACACTGAAGCTTTCTTT. Translated, it gives CASSESGPNTEAFF.